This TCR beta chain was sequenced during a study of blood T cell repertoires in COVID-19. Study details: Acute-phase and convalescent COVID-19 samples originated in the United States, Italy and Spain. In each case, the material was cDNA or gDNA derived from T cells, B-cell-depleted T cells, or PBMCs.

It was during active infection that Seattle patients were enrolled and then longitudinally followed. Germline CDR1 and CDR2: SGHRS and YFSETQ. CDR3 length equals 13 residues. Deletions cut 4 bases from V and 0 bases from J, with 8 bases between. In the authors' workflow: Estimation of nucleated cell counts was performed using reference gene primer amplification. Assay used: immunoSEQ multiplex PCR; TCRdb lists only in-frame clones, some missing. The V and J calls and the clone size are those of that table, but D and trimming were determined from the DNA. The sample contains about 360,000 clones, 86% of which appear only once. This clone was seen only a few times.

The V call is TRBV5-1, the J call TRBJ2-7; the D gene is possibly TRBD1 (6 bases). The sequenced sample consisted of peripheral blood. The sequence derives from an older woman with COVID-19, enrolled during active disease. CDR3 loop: CASSQGNSYEQYF. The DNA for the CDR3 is TGCGCCAGCAGCCAGGGGAACTCCTACGAGCAGTACTTC.